This passage covers 2 T cell receptor beta chains from one sample sequenced in a study of T cells in Graves' hyperthyroidism and ophthalmopathy. Amplification yielded TCR beta CDR3 regions, with RNA transcripts as the source. The primer set for the first-round RT-PCR of the TCR CDR3 was HTBI. TCRdb processed the multiplex PCR reads anew with MiXCR; each CDR3 protein has one entry. Of fewer than 650,000 distinct CDR3 sequences listed, 13% to 15% are singletons. The sample comprised blood. Every receptor here comes from a woman in her thirties or forties with Graves' hyperthyroidism.

Ten or more counts support this clonotype. This chain links TRBV13 with TRBJ1-1; possibly TRBD1 for D (5 bases). The CDR3 has 13 amino acids. Germline V lookup: CDR1 PRHDT, CDR2 FYEKMQ (reference sequence). The V and J ends lost 6 bases and 7 bases respectively, with 15 bases between them. CDR3 residues: CASSYEGPVEAFF. The CDR3 DNA follows: TGTGCCAGCAGTTACGAGGGACCAGTTGAAGCTTTCTTT.

This clonotype has a count of ten or more. The V and J genes are TRBV28 and TRBJ1-1; 10 positions match TRBD1. V gave up 5 bases and J gave up 1 base; unmatched junction bases: 13. Germline assignment: CDR1 MDHEN and CDR2 SYDVKM. The length of the CDR3 is 18 residues. The DNA for the CDR3 is TGTGCCAGCAGTGGAGACAGGGGGCTGTTTCCAACGAACACTGAAGCTTTCTTT. The encoded protein is CASSGDRGLFPTNTEAFF.